Many counts were recorded for the clone carrying this TCR beta chain. This entry belongs to a study of T cell repertoires in cytomegalovirus infection. A single record per CDR3 protein comes from TCRdb applying MiXCR to the reads. The table records tens of thousands of distinct CDR3 sequences, around 3.8% of them present only once. V gave up 8 bases and J gave up 3 bases, with 19 bases separating them. Germline CDR1 and CDR2: SEHNR and FQNEAQ (reference sequence). The CDR3 sequence is 16 residues long. This receptor was taken from a human donor in good health (CMV status not recorded). Some clones in this sample may be carry-over from other donors' samples. V is TRBV7-9 and J is TRBJ2-2; tentative D call: TRBD2 (6 bases). Input material: PBMCs. CDR3 in amino acids: CASGVRIGGDTGELFF. DNA for the CDR3: TGTGCCAGCGGTGTGCGGATCGGGGGAGACACCGGGGAGCTGTTTTTT.